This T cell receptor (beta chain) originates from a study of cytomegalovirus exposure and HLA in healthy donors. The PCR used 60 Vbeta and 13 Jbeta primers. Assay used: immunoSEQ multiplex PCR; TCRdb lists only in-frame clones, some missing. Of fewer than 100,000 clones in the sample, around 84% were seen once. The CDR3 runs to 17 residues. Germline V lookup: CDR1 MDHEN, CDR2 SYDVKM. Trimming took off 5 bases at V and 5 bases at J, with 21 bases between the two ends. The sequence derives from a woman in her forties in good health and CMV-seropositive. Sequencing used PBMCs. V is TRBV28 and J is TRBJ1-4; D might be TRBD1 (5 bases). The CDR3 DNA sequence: TGTGCCAGCAGTAGCACGGGGGACCGACGGAGGAATGAAAAACTGTTTTTT. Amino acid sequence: CASSSTGDRRRNEKLFF.